This T cell receptor (beta chain) originates from a study of breast tumors, draining lymph nodes, adjacent tissues. Many counts were recorded for this clonotype. Its matching antigen is unknown. MiXCR was run by TCRdb on the multiplex PCR reads, yielding one entry per CDR3 protein. The table includes more than 250,000 distinct CDR3 sequences, over 25% detected once. Losses at the gene ends were 5 bases for V and 3 bases for J; bases not matched to a gene: 8. Germline V gives CDR1 SGHVS, CDR2 FNYEAQ. This CDR3 spans 16 amino acids. Axillary draining lymph nodes of breast cancer patients supplied the node samples. Findings and limits, study-wide: The lymph node origin of tumor T cells was framed as consistent with a hypothesis, not demonstrated. Most tumor T cells seemingly derive from lymph node, then expand in tumor. Tumor and nontumor repertoires were significantly more similar in luminal-like than in basal-like breast cancer. Tumors had less TCR diversity than lymph nodes, more than nontumor tissue.

This chain uses TRBV7-6 with TRBJ2-7; 12 bases map to TRBD2. The receptor comes from a female donor with breast cancer. Some clones in this sample may be carry-over from other donors' samples. The source material was axillary lymph node tissue. CDR3 loop: CASSRQTSGSRYEQYF. In nucleotides, the CDR3 is TGTGCCAGCAGCCGACAGACTAGCGGGAGCCGCTACGAGCAGTACTTC.